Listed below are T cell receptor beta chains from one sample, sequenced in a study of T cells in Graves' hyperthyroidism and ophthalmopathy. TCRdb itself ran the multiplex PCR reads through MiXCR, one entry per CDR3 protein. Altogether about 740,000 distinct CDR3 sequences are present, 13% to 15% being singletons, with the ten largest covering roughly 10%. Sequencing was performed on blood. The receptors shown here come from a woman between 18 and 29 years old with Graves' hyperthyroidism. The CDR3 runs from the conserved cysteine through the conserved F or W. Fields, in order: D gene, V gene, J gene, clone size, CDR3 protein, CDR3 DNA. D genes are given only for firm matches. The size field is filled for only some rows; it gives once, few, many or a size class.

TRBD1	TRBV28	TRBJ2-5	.	CASSSTGKTQYF	TGTGCCAGCAGTTCGACAGGGAAGACCCAGTACTTC
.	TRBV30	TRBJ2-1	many	CAWSVVTESSYNEQFF	TGTGCCTGGAGTGTTGTTACGGAAAGCTCCTACAATGAGCAGTTCTTC
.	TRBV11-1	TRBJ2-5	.	CASSLAPGRDLGETQYF	TGTGCCAGCAGCTTAGCCCCGGGACGAGATCTGGGGGAGACCCAGTACTTC
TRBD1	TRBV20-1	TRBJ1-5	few	CSAMGQASNQPQHF	TGCAGTGCTATGGGACAGGCTAGCAATCAGCCCCAGCATTTT
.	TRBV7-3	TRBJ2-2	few	CASSLFQGSGELFF	TGTGCCAGCAGCTTATTTCAGGGGTCCGGGGAGCTGTTTTTT
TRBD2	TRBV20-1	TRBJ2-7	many	CSAREGTSSYEQYF	TGCAGTGCTAGAGAAGGGACTAGCTCCTACGAGCAGTACTTC
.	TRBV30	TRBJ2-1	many	CAWRGQGKRNEQFF	TGTGCCTGGAGAGGGCAGGGTAAAAGAAATGAGCAGTTCTTC
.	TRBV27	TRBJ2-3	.	CASYSERTDTQYF	TGTGCCAGCTATTCAGAGCGCACAGATACGCAGTATTTT
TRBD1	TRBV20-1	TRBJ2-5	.	CSAGKTGVETQYF	TGCAGTGCTGGCAAGACAGGGGTCGAGACCCAGTACTTC
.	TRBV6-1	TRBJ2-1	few	CASSETAYRRSYNEQFF	TGTGCCAGCAGTGAAACCGCGTATAGGAGATCCTACAATGAGCAGTTCTTC
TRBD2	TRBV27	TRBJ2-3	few	CASSFLLAGDTQYF	TGTGCCAGCAGTTTTTTACTAGCGGGAGATACGCAGTATTTT
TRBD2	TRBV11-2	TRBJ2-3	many	CASSLEPHAGGPADTQYF	TGTGCCAGCAGCTTAGAACCCCATGCGGGAGGGCCCGCAGATACGCAGTATTTT
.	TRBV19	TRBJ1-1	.	CASSLDSGHTEAFF	TGTGCCAGTAGCCTGGACAGTGGACACACTGAAGCTTTCTTT
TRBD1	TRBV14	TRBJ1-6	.	CASSQGDRVTSPLHF	TGTGCCAGCAGCCAAGGTGACAGGGTAACCTCACCCCTCCACTTT
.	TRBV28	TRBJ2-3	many	CASDVRQRLGADTQYF	TGTGCCAGCGATGTTAGACAGCGCCTGGGTGCAGATACGCAGTATTTT
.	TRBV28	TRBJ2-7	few	CASSLIRGDGAYEQYF	TGTGCCAGCAGTTTAATTCGCGGAGACGGCGCCTACGAGCAGTACTTC
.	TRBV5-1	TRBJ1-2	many	CASRPTGREVLANYGYTF	TGCGCCAGCAGACCTACGGGAAGGGAGGTTCTAGCTAACTATGGCTACACCTTC
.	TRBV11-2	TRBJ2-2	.	CASSFIRSINTGELFF	TGTGCCAGCAGCTTTATCCGGAGTATTAACACCGGGGAGCTGTTTTTT
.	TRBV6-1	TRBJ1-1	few	CASYQAGAFEAFF	TGTGCCAGTTACCAGGCAGGGGCGTTCGAAGCTTTCTTT
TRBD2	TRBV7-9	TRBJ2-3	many	CASSPALAGARPQYF	TGTGCCAGCAGCCCCGCCCTAGCGGGGGCTAGGCCGCAGTATTTT
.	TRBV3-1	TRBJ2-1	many	CASSQDLGTISYNEQFF	TGTGCCAGCAGCCAAGATTTGGGGACCATCTCCTACAATGAGCAGTTCTTC
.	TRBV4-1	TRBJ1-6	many	CASSQDWGGLDSPLHF	TGCGCCAGCAGCCAAGATTGGGGGGGCTTGGATTCACCCCTCCACTTT
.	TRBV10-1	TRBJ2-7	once	CASSAVSYERYF	TGCGCCAGTTCAGCGGTTTCCTACGAGCGGTACTTC
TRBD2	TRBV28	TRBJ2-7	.	CASSLLPSGRDEQYF	TGTGCCAGCAGTTTATTGCCTAGCGGGAGAGACGAGCAGTACTTC